The sequence of this TCR beta chain was determined in a study of blood T cell repertoires in COVID-19. As for the study in general: Sources were T cells, B-cell-depleted T cells, or PBMCs; the material itself was cDNA or gDNA.

During active infection, Seattle patients enrolled and were then monitored through disease. TCRdb's table, derived via immunoSEQ multiplex PCR, lists solely in-frame clones and lacks some. The sample holds more than 200,000 clones, 80% to 90% seen once. Per germline, CDR1 SGHRS and CDR2 YFSETQ. Trimming at V came to 2 bases and at J to 7 bases, leaving 3 bases not matched to a gene. The CDR3 length is 14 residues. Sequencing input: peripheral blood. The chain is built from TRBV5-1 and TRBJ1-4, with 9 bases lining up with TRBD1. The TCR sequence derives from a man aged 25 to 45 with COVID-19, enrolled during active disease. The CDR3 loop is CASSFGTGSEKLFF. Here the CDR3 DNA reads TGCGCCAGCAGCTTCGGGACAGGGTCTGAAAAACTGTTTTTT. The variable domain in full, completed from reference TRBV5-1 and TRBJ1-4, reads KAGVTQTPRYLIKTRGQQVTLSCSPISGHRSVSWYQQTPGQGLQFLFEYFSETQRNKGNFPGRFSGRQFSNSRSEMNVSTLELGDSALYLCASSFGTGSEKLFFGSGTQLSVL.